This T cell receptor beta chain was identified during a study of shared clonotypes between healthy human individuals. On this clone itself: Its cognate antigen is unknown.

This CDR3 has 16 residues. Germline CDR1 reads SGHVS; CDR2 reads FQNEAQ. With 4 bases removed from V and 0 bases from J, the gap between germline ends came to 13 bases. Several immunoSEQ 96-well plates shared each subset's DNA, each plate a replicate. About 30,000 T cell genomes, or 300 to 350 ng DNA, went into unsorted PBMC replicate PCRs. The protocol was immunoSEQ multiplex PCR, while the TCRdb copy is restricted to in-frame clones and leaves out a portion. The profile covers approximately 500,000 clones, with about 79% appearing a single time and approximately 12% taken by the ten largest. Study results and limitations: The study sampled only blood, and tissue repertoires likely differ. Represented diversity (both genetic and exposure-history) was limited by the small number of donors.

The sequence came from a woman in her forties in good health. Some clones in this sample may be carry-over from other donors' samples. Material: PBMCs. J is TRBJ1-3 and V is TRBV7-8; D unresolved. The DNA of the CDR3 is TGTGCCAGCAGCTCGTCGGGATTCAACTCTGGAAACACCATATATTTT. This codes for CASSSSGFNSGNTIYF.